This TCR beta chain was profiled in a study of T cells in Graves' hyperthyroidism and ophthalmopathy. Study context: Once the initial diagnosis was made, peripheral blood was obtained before any treatment. Study conclusions and caveats: It was a median approximately 6.9 months before onset that the model predicted ophthalmopathy. The blood repertoire included most of the expanded thyroid clonotypes above 0.001.

Regions amplified from RNA transcripts were the TCR beta CDR3 regions. With the HTBI primer set, the TCR CDR3 went through a first round of RT-PCR. TCRdb re-called the multiplex PCR reads with MiXCR, one entry per CDR3 protein. The sample holds 660,000 or so distinct CDR3 sequences, roughly 20% seen once. This clonotype occurred many times. The target antigen is unknown. J was trimmed by 2 bases and V by 6 bases; bases with no gene match: 11. The CDR3 is made up of 16 amino acids. The source of this sequence is a man aged 25 to 40 with Graves' ophthalmopathy. This chain joins TRBV12-3 or TRBV12-4 and TRBJ2-7; 9 positions match TRBD2. Sequencing was carried out using blood. The CDR3 spells CASSSLLAGNPYEQYF. The CDR3 DNA sequence: TGTGCCAGCAGCTCCCTTCTAGCGGGAAATCCCTACGAGCAGTACTTC.